The entry that follows covers one T cell receptor beta chain sequence. This clonotype has more than one count but fewer than ten. The target of this receptor is not known. No quality values exist for individual bases; no much larger clone is one base distant. Library preparation was by RT-PCR. Sequencing used an Illumina HiSeq 2500. Using fastp trimming at Q25 and MiXCR clonotype assembly, TCRdb reanalyzed the public sequencing data and kept in-frame beta chains. Rows merge per CDR3 protein into single entries with the most common DNA and genes. In this sample the table shows 280,000 or so distinct CDR3 sequences, 20% to 25% of which occur a single time. Roughly a tenth of the sample is held by the ten biggest clonotypes. The sample belongs to a study of response to subunit inactivated influenza vaccine (dated by TCRdb to between 2017 and 2018). Study-wide context: The study used deep quantitative T cell receptor repertoire profiling to track responses to a trivalent subunit inactivated influenza vaccine. The investigation overall reported the following: According to the authors, only a limited number of new T cells may be recruited by each seasonal influenza vaccination.

The TCR sequence derives from a man between 45 and 75 years old who received an inactivated influenza vaccine. Donor details come from another sample of the same person, matched by shared clones. The source was PBMCs from blood, collected less than 22 months after vaccination.

The CDR3 protein: CASSPGQHSGNTIYF. The nucleotide sequence is TGCGCCAGCAGCCCGGGACAGCACTCTGGAAACACCATATATTTT. Recombination connected TRBV4-1 to TRBJ1-3, and 7 junction bases match TRBD1. As encoded in the germline V gene, CDR1 is MGHRA while CDR2 is YSYEKL. V loses 4 bases at its end and J loses 0 bases; junction bases beyond the gene matches: 3. Counted from cysteine to phenylalanine, this CDR3 has 15 amino acids. Only the CDR3 portion is preserved as DNA: 45 bases, with reading frame beginning at the first base.